These 9 T cell receptor beta chains were all obtained from the same sample, sequenced in a study of T cell responses to AZD1222 COVID-19 vaccine. TCRdb's table, derived via immunoSEQ multiplex PCR, lists solely in-frame clones and lacks some. The sample lists around 87,000 clones; around 91% were seen once. The material sequenced was peripheral blood, taken 28 days after the second AZD1222 dose. The receptors shown here come from an adult who received the AZD1222 COVID-19 vaccine.

The chain carries TRBV10-3 and TRBJ2-7; D remains unclear. This CDR3 has 13 residues. The V end lost 3 bases, the J end lost 6 bases, and 12 bases lay between the germline ends. CDR1 is ENHRY and CDR2 is SYGVKD in the germline V gene. The CDR3 loop reads CAISDTLVGEQYF. The DNA of the CDR3 is TGTGCCATCAGTGACACGTTAGTAGGCGAGCAGTACTTC.

The chain uses TRBV7-8 and TRBJ1-5; the D is unclear. The V end was cut by 5 bases, the J end by 9 bases, with 11 bases between. Looked up from germline, CDR1 is SGHVS and CDR2 is FQNEAQ. This CDR3 contains 12 residues. CDR3 nucleotide sequence: TGTGCCAGCAGCCGGGGTCGTCGGCCCCAGCATTTT. This translates into CASSRGRRPQHF.

V gene TRBV12-3 or TRBV12-4 combines with J gene TRBJ2-1; the D gene is possibly TRBD2 (5 bases). Trimming shortened V by 2 bases and J by 6 bases, and 5 bases separated the two germline ends. The CDR3 extends over 12 amino acids. CDR3 residues: CASSLLANEQFF. The CDR3 nucleotides read TGTGCCAGCAGTTTACTAGCCAATGAGCAGTTCTTC.

V and J are TRBV19 and TRBJ1-6, with TRBD1 identical over 7 bases. J gave up 7 bases and V 5 bases, and 5 bases lay outside the gene matches. This CDR3 region has 14 residues. Germline CDR1 LNHDA, CDR2 SQIVND (reference sequence). The CDR3 DNA is TGTGCCAGTAGTTTTGACAGGGAGAATTCACCCCTCCACTTT. This sequence encodes CASSFDRENSPLHF. The whole variable domain, filled in from reference TRBV19 and TRBJ1-6, reads DGGITQSPKYLFRKEGQNVTLSCEQNLNHDAMYWYRQDPGQGLRLIYYSQIVNDFQKGDIAEGYSVSREKKESFPLTVTSAQKNPTAFYLCASSFDRENSPLHFGNGTRLTVT.

The rearrangement uses TRBV9 and TRBJ1-2; weak D call: TRBD1 (5 bases). Germline CDR1 reads SGDLS; CDR2 reads YYNGEE. The CDR3 totals 15 residues. V was cut by 0 bases and J by 2 bases, with 11 bases left in between. The CDR3 nucleotides are TGTGCCAGCAGCGTAGGCGGAGGGGTCAACTATGGCTACACCTTC. This encodes CASSVGGGVNYGYTF. Using reference TRBV9 and TRBJ1-2 for the parts outside the CDR3, the full variable domain is DSGVTQTPKHLITATGQRVTLRCSPRSGDLSVYWYQQSLDQGLQFLIQYYNGEERAKGNILERFSAQQFPDLHSELNLSSLELGDSALYFCASSVGGGVNYGYTFGSGTRLTVV.

This sequence joins TRBV19 and TRBJ2-2, with D unresolved. The ends were cut back, 6 bases at V and 0 bases at J, with 8 bases in the middle. Germline CDR1 reads LNHDA; CDR2 reads SQIVND (reference sequence). The CDR3 runs 14 residues. The CDR3 nucleotides are TGTGCCAGTAGCCGCGACGCGAACACCGGGGAGCTGTTTTTT. This translates into CASSRDANTGELFF.

This rearrangement joins TRBV11-1 to TRBJ2-5; D not certain. This CDR3 region has 13 residues. CDR1 and CDR2 (germline): SGHAT, FQDESV (reference sequence). With 7 bases removed from V and 2 bases from J, the gap between germline ends came to 11 bases. CDR3 in amino acids: CASTSLLQETQYF. In DNA, the CDR3 is TGTGCCAGCACCTCCCTACTGCAAGAGACCCAGTACTTC. Combining the CDR3 with reference TRBV11-1 and TRBJ2-5 gives the whole variable domain EAEVAQSPRYKITEKSQAVAFWCDPISGHATLYWYRQILGQGPELLVQFQDESVVDDSQLPKDRFSAERLKGVDSTLKIQPAELGDSAMYLCASTSLLQETQYFGPGTRLLVL.

The chain joins TRBV19 to TRBJ1-5; tentatively, D is TRBD1 (5 bases). Trimming removed 6 bases at V and 3 bases at J, with 9 bases between. CDR1 and CDR2 from the germline V gene are LNHDA and SQIVND (reference sequence). The CDR3 length is 13 residues. The CDR3 DNA reads TGTGCCAGTAGCGGGGGACCCAATCAGCCCCAGCATTTT. This codes for CASSGGPNQPQHF.

The chain has TRBV3-1 (or the pseudogene TRBV3-2) and TRBJ2-1; D call uncertain. Germline V gene lookup returns CDR1 LGHDT and CDR2 YNNKEL (reference sequence). The CDR3 loop spans 13 amino acids. Trimming removed 4 bases at V and 4 bases at J, with 8 bases between. The CDR3 spells CASSPPGYNEQFF. CDR3 in DNA: TGTGCCAGCAGCCCGCCCGGGTACAATGAGCAGTTCTTC.